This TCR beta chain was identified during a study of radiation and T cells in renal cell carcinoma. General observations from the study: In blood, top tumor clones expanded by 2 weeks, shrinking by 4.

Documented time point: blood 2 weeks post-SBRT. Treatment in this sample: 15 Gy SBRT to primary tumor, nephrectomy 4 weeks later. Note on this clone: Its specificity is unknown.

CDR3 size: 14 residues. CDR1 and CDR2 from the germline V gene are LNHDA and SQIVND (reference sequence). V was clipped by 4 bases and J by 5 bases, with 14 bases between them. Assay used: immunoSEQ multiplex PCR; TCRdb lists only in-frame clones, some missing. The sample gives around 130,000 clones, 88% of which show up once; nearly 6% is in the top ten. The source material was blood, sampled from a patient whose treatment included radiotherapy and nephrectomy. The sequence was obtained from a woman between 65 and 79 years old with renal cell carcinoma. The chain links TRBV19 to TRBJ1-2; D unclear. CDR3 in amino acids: CASSRGRQVYGYTF. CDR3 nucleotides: TGTGCCAGTAGTAGAGGCCGCCAGGTTTATGGCTACACCTTC.